This TCR beta chain appears in the sequencing data of a study of cytomegalovirus exposure and HLA in healthy donors. 13 Jbeta primers and 60 Vbeta primers were used for the PCR. TCRdb's table, derived via immunoSEQ multiplex PCR, lists solely in-frame clones and lacks some. This sample has hundreds of thousands of clones, with around 89% found just once. This CDR3 is 14 amino acids long. J gave up 6 bases and V 4 bases, and 7 bases lay outside the gene matches. Germline CDR1 and CDR2: SGHRS and YFSETQ. Comments on this clone: The antigen is undetermined.

The study, taken as a whole, reports: More clonal expansion characterized HLA-associated TCR beta chains than equally common others in a later analysis.

The sequencing sample was made of PBMCs. The origin of this receptor is a woman younger than 30 in good health and CMV-seronegative. The V and J genes are TRBV5-1 and TRBJ1-2, with TRBD1 identical over 9 bases. The CDR3 DNA reads as TGCGCCAGCAGCCCGGGGGGACAGGGCAATGGCTACACCTTC. Its translation is CASSPGGQGNGYTF. The full variable domain, with the rest looked up from reference TRBV5-1 and TRBJ1-2, is KAGVTQTPRYLIKTRGQQVTLSCSPISGHRSVSWYQQTPGQGLQFLFEYFSETQRNKGNFPGRFSGRQFSNSRSEMNVSTLELGDSALYLCASSPGGQGNGYTFGSGTRLTVV.